These T cell receptor beta chains were read from a single sample in a study of T cells after yellow fever vaccination. Via MiXCR, TCRdb re-called the 5' RACE reads, giving one row per CDR3 protein. The sample consists of about 220,000 distinct CDR3 sequences, around 6.7% of them appearing once. The sample in question was CD4+ T cells sorted from PBMCs, obtained on the day of the yellow fever booster vaccination. All receptors derive from a young man who received the YFV17D yellow fever vaccine. Both conserved end residues are part of each CDR3. Fields, in order: clone size, D gene, J gene, V gene, CDR3 protein, CDR3 DNA. D genes are given only for firm matches. Clone size is given for some rows only: seen once, a few or many times, or a class if the clone is expanded.

many	TRBD2	TRBJ2-4	TRBV20-1	CSWGEGAKNIQYF	TGCAGTTGGGGGGAGGGAGCCAAAAACATTCAGTACTTC
-	TRBD1	TRBJ2-7	TRBV5-1	CASTRQGQGAGEQYF	TGCGCCAGCACTCGACAGGGACAGGGGGCGGGTGAGCAGTACTTC
-	TRBD2	TRBJ2-3	TRBV29-1	CSGSGTSVRDTQYF	TGCAGCGGATCCGGGACTAGCGTTAGGGATACGCAGTATTTT
many	-	TRBJ2-7	TRBV3-1	CASSQDSGARGEQYF	TGTGCCAGCAGCCAAGATTCCGGCGCCCGGGGCGAGCAGTACTTC
few	-	TRBJ1-1	TRBV10-3	CAITPGPLSEAFF	TGTGCCATCACCCCGGGCCCCCTCTCGGAAGCTTTCTTT
few	TRBD1	TRBJ1-2	TRBV5-1	CASSPNLDRVSSYGYTF	TGCGCCAGCAGCCCAAACCTGGACAGGGTGTCTTCCTATGGCTACACCTTC
many	-	TRBJ2-6	TRBV12-3/TRBV12-4	CASSLRAAGANVLTF	TGTGCCAGCAGTCTAAGAGCAGCTGGGGCCAACGTCCTGACTTTC
-	-	TRBJ2-3	TRBV30	CAWSISGTDTQYF	TGTGCCTGGAGTATCAGCGGGACAGATACGCAGTATTTT
-	-	TRBJ2-2	TRBV20-1	CSARQTSHTGELFF	TGCAGTGCTAGACAGACCTCTCACACCGGGGAGCTGTTTTTT
-	TRBD1	TRBJ1-5	TRBV20-1	CSARDTAGGIQPQHF	TGCAGTGCTAGAGATACCGCAGGGGGTATTCAGCCCCAGCATTTT
-	TRBD2	TRBJ2-6	TRBV6-1	CASSRPGLAPGANVLTF	TGTGCCAGCAGCCGACCAGGACTAGCGCCTGGGGCCAACGTCCTGACTTTC
-	-	TRBJ1-3	TRBV7-9	CASSLAEADTIYF	TGTGCCAGCAGCTTAGCAGAGGCCGACACCATATATTTT
many	TRBD2	TRBJ2-1	TRBV6-5	CASSYLPGGRGEQFF	TGTGCCAGCAGTTACCTTCCGGGAGGGCGGGGTGAGCAGTTCTTC
-	-	TRBJ2-1	TRBV10-3	CASSGVSSYNEQFF	TGTGCCTCCTCTGGGGTCAGCTCCTACAATGAGCAGTTCTTC
many	-	TRBJ1-1	TRBV6-2/TRBV6-3	CASSYIGGTEAFF	TGTGCCAGCAGTTACATTGGGGGCACTGAAGCTTTCTTT
-	-	TRBJ2-5	TRBV6-6	CATGRHETQYF	TGTGCCACTGGGCGGCATGAGACCCAGTACTTC
-	TRBD1	TRBJ2-7	TRBV27	CASSPPGQGNEQYF	TGTGCCAGCTCGCCGCCGGGACAGGGAAACGAGCAGTACTTC
few	-	TRBJ2-1	TRBV5-1	CASSFYRDTDSNEQFF	TGCGCCAGCAGCTTTTACCGGGACACCGATTCCAATGAGCAGTTCTTC
-	-	TRBJ2-7	TRBV5-1	CASSLRVGPYEQYF	TGCGCCAGCAGCTTGAGGGTGGGACCGTACGAGCAGTACTTC
-	-	TRBJ2-5	TRBV7-9	CASSHTKRDQETQYF	TGTGCCAGCAGCCATACCAAGCGGGACCAAGAGACCCAGTACTTC
many	TRBD2	TRBJ2-1	TRBV5-1	CASSLAGLAGNEQFF	TGCGCCAGCAGCTTGGCCGGGCTAGCGGGCAATGAGCAGTTCTTC
many	TRBD2	TRBJ2-1	TRBV6-2/TRBV6-3	CASQGLAGGNYNEQFF	TGTGCCAGCCAAGGACTAGCGGGAGGGAATTACAATGAGCAGTTCTTC
many	-	TRBJ2-7	TRBV20-1	CSARDFGSTYEQYF	TGCAGTGCTAGAGATTTCGGGAGTACCTACGAGCAGTACTTC
few	-	TRBJ2-1	TRBV15	CATSIEMAGEQFF	TGTGCCACCAGTATAGAGATGGCGGGTGAGCAGTTCTTC
-	TRBD2	TRBJ2-2	TRBV12-3/TRBV12-4	CASSSFSGRFPGELFF	TGTGCCAGCAGCTCCTTTAGCGGGAGATTCCCCGGGGAGCTGTTTTTT
-	-	TRBJ2-7	TRBV3-1	CASSQGRQLSYEQYF	TGTGCCAGCAGCCAAGGCCGACAGCTTAGCTACGAGCAGTACTTC
-	-	TRBJ1-1	TRBV20-1	CSAEDSLTEAFF	TGCAGTGCAGAGGACAGTCTCACTGAAGCTTTCTTT
-	-	TRBJ2-7	TRBV7-8	CASSLSSGFSSSYEQYF	TGTGCCAGCAGCTTATCATCGGGGTTTTCGAGCTCCTACGAGCAGTACTTC
-	-	TRBJ1-1	TRBV29-1	CSVSRSDTEAFF	TGCAGCGTTTCTCGGTCAGACACTGAAGCTTTCTTT
-	TRBD1	TRBJ2-3	TRBV7-8	CASSRLTGQRNLDTQYF	TGTGCCAGCAGCCGACTAACGGGACAGAGAAACCTAGATACGCAGTATTTT
few	-	TRBJ1-4	TRBV20-1	CSARDPRQSTNEKLFF	TGCAGTGCTAGAGATCCCCGACAGTCAACTAATGAAAAACTGTTTTTT
many	TRBD2	TRBJ2-3	TRBV5-5	CASSLDILPTSIPDTQYF	TGTGCCAGCAGCTTGGATATTCTCCCGACTAGCATCCCAGATACGCAGTATTTT
many	-	TRBJ1-1	TRBV28	CASSSAGKTLNTEAFF	TGTGCCAGCAGTTCCGCAGGGAAAACCTTGAACACTGAAGCTTTCTTT
few	-	TRBJ2-4	TRBV7-9	CASSFSEGNIQYF	TGTGCCAGCAGCTTTTCAGAGGGAAACATTCAGTACTTC
few	-	TRBJ2-3	TRBV24-1	CATSDSLNSRVGTDTQYF	TGTGCCACCAGTGATTCCTTAAACTCCCGAGTGGGCACAGATACGCAGTATTTT
few	-	TRBJ2-3	TRBV7-8	CASSPSLDTQYF	TGTGCCAGCAGCCCGAGTTTAGATACGCAGTATTTT
many	-	TRBJ2-7	TRBV7-2	CASSSGGLMEQYF	TGTGCCAGCAGCTCCGGCGGACTTATGGAGCAGTACTTC
-	-	TRBJ2-3	TRBV20-1	CSARGDSSRDTQYF	TGCAGTGCTAGAGGGGACTCCTCGAGGGATACGCAGTATTTT
-	-	TRBJ2-1	TRBV10-3	CAISEGFSGESNEQFF	TGTGCCATCAGTGAAGGCTTTAGCGGAGAGAGCAATGAGCAGTTCTTC
many	-	TRBJ2-1	TRBV11-2	CASSPGLSSYNEQFF	TGTGCCAGCAGCCCCGGACTAAGCTCCTACAATGAGCAGTTCTTC
-	TRBD2	TRBJ2-7	TRBV29-1	CSVKEVAGGPGDEQYF	TGCAGCGTGAAAGAAGTAGCGGGAGGGCCTGGGGACGAGCAGTACTTC
many	TRBD1	TRBJ1-1	TRBV5-4	CASSLFGQGGAFF	TGTGCCAGCAGCTTGTTTGGACAGGGAGGAGCTTTCTTT
few	-	TRBJ1-6	TRBV5-1	CASSSDRSKNSPLHF	TGCGCCAGCAGCTCAGACAGGTCGAAAAATTCACCCCTCCACTTT
-	-	TRBJ1-3	TRBV28	CASSLWTSSGNTIYF	TGTGCCAGCAGTCTATGGACCAGCTCTGGAAACACCATATATTTT
-	-	TRBJ2-3	TRBV6-2/TRBV6-3	CASSYQSTDTQYF	TGTGCCAGCAGCTACCAGAGCACAGATACGCAGTATTTT
few	TRBD1	TRBJ2-3	TRBV27	CASSKTDRGNTDTQYF	TGTGCCAGCAGTAAAACGGACAGGGGTAACACAGATACGCAGTATTTT
many	TRBD2	TRBJ2-5	TRBV2	CAAQGSVGTSDNQETQYF	TGTGCCGCACAAGGGAGTGTCGGGACTAGTGACAATCAAGAGACCCAGTACTTC
many	-	TRBJ2-3	TRBV11-2	CASSLGYTDTQYF	TGTGCCAGCAGCTTAGGGTATACAGATACGCAGTATTTT
many	-	TRBJ2-1	TRBV12-3/TRBV12-4	CASSPLQGIGNEQFF	TGTGCCAGCAGCCCGCTCCAGGGCATTGGCAATGAGCAGTTCTTC
few	TRBD2	TRBJ2-7	TRBV19	CATTLGGLPYEQYF	TGTGCCACCACCTTGGGAGGGCTCCCCTACGAGCAGTACTTC